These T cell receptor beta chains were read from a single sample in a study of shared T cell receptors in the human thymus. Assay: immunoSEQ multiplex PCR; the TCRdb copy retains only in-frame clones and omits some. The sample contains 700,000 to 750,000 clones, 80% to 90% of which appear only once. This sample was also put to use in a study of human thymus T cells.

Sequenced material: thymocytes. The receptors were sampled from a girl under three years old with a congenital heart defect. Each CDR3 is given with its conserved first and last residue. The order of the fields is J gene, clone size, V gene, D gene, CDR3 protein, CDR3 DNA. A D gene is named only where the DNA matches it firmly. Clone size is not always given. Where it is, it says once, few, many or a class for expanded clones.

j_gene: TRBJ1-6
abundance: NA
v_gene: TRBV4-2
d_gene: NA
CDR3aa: CASSQDHDPVSLAETLHF
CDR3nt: TGTGCCAGCAGCCAAGATCACGACCCGGTATCCCTCGCGGAGACCCTCCACTTT

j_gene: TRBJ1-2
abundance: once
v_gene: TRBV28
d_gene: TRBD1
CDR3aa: CASSLGTRGSYGYTF
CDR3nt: TGTGCCAGCAGTTTAGGTACCAGGGGGAGCTATGGCTACACCTTC

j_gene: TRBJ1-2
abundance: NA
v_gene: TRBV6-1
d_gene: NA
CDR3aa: CASSGGYVGYTF
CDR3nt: TGTGCCAGCAGTGGAGGGTATGTGGGCTACACCTTC

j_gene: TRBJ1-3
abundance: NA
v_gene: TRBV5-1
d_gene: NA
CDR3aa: CASSPSGTGEHHSGNTIYF
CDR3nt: TGCGCCAGCAGCCCGTCTGGAACGGGAGAACACCACTCTGGAAACACCATATATTTT

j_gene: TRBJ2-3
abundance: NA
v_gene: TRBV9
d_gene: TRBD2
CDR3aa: CASSVASGVDWTDTQYF
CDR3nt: TGTGCCAGCAGCGTAGCTAGCGGGGTAGATTGGACAGATACGCAGTATTTT

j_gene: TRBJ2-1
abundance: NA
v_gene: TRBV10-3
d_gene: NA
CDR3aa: CAISPPGLSSSYNEQFF
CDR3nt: TGTGCCATCAGCCCGCCGGGACTGAGCAGCTCCTACAATGAGCAGTTCTTC

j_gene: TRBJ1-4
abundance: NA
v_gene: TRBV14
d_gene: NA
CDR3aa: CASSQEQVATNEKLFF
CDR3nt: TGTGCCAGCAGCCAGGAACAGGTTGCAACTAATGAAAAACTGTTTTTT

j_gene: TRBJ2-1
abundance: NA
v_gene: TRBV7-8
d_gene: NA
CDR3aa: CASSFPLHNEQFF
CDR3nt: TGTGCCAGCAGCTTCCCCCTACACAATGAGCAGTTCTTC

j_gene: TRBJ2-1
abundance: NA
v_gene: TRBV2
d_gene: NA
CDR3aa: CASSERQGRWEQFF
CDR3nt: TGTGCCAGCAGTGAACGGCAGGGGCGGTGGGAGCAGTTCTTC

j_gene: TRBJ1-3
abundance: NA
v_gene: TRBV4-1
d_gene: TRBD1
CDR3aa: CASSNRGLGNTIYF
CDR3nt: TGCGCCAGTTCTAACAGGGGGTTAGGAAACACCATATATTTT

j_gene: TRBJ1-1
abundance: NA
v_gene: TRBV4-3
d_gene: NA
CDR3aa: CASSQDWTDTMNTEAFF
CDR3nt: TGCGCCAGCAGCCAAGATTGGACAGATACTATGAACACTGAAGCTTTCTTT

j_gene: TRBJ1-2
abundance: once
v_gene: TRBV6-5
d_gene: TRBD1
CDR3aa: CASRRDRLYGYTF
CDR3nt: TGTGCCAGCAGACGGGACAGGCTCTATGGCTACACCTTC

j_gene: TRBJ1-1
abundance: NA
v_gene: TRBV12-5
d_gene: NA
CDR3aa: CASGLVGTDRSEAFF
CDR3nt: TGTGCTAGTGGTTTGGTAGGGACCGACAGGAGCGAAGCTTTCTTT

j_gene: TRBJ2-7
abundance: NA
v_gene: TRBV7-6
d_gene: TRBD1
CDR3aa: CASSLSAGGGYEQYF
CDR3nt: TGTGCCAGCAGCTTAAGCGCAGGGGGCGGCTACGAGCAGTACTTC

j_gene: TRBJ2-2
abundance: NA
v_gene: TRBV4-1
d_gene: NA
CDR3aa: CASSQVGQRNTGELFF
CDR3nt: TGCGCCAGCAGCCAAGTGGGGCAGAGGAACACCGGGGAGCTGTTTTTT